Given below is one T cell receptor beta chain in context. What it recognizes is unknown. The data were produced by immunoSEQ multiplex PCR, yet TCRdb's version contains in-frame clones alone and is incomplete. The repertoire has about 120,000 clones, around 89% of them found once; the top ten carry roughly 6.3%. These data come from a study of cytomegalovirus exposure and HLA in healthy donors. Study-wide results and caveats: One later analysis, an examination of the 120 validation repertoires, found that first-cohort TCR clusters tended to co-occur in them. Reported performance of the classifier showed diagnosis of cytomegalovirus status with high specificity and sensitivity.

Sequencing was performed on PBMCs. This receptor was obtained from a woman aged 18-30 years in good health and CMV-seropositive.

CDR3 in DNA: TGTGCCAGCAGCCCGGACTTTCTTAGTTACAATGAGCAGTTCTTC. It is translated as CASSPDFLSYNEQFF. The gene calls are TRBV7-9 and TRBJ2-1; perhaps TRBD2 as D (5 bases). There are 15 residues in the CDR3. CDR1 and CDR2 from the germline V gene are SEHNR and FQNEAQ (reference sequence). Trimming took 5 bases from V and 4 from J, leaving 15 bases between them.